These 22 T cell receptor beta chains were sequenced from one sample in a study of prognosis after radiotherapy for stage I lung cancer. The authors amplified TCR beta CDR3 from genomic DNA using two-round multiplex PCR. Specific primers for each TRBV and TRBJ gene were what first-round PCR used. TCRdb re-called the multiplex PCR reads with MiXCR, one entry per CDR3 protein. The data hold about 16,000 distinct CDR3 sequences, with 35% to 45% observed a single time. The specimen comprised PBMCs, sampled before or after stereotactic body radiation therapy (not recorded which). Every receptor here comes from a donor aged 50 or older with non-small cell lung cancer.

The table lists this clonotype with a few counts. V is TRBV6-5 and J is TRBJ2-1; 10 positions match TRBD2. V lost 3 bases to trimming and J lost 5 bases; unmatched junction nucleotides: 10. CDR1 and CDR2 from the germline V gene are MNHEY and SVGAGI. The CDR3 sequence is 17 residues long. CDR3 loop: CASSYWASGSNNNEQFF. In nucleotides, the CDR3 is TGTGCCAGCAGTTATTGGGCTAGCGGGAGTAATAACAATGAGCAGTTCTTC.

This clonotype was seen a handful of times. The CDR3 sequence: CASSFTKRQGGEKLFF. The CDR3 DNA reads as TGTGCCAGCAGCTTTACGAAAAGACAGGGGGGCGAAAAACTGTTTTTT. The chain links TRBV7-9 to TRBJ1-4; TRBD1 matches 9 bases. The length of the CDR3 is 16 residues. The germline CDR1 and CDR2 sequences are SEHNR and FQNEAQ (reference sequence). J lost 8 bases, V lost 3 bases, and 10 bases had no gene match.

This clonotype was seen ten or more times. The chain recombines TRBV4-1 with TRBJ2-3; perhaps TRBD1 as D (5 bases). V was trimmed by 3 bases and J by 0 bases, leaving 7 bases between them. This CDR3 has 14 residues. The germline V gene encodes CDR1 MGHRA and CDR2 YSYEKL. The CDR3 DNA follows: TGCGCCAGCAGCCAGGGGCGTAGCACAGATACGCAGTATTTT. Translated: CASSQGRSTDTQYF.

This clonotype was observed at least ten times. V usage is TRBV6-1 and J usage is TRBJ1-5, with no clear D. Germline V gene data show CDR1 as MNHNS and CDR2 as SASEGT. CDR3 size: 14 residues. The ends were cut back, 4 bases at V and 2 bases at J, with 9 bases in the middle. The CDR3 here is CASSGLYGNQPQHF. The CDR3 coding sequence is TGTGCCAGCAGTGGGTTGTATGGCAATCAGCCCCAGCATTTT.

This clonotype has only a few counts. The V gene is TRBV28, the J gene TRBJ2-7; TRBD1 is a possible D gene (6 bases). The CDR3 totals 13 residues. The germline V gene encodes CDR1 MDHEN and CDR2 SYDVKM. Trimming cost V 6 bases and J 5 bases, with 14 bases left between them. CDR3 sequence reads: CASRIGGRHEQYF. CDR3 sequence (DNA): TGTGCCAGCAGAATAGGGGGACGGCACGAGCAGTACTTC.

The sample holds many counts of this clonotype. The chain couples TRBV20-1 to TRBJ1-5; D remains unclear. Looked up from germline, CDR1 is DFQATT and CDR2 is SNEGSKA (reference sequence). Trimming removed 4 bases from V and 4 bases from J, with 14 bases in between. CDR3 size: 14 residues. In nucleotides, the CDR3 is TGCAGTGCTATCGCGACGGGTCGGAATCAGCCCCAGCATTTT. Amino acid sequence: CSAIATGRNQPQHF.

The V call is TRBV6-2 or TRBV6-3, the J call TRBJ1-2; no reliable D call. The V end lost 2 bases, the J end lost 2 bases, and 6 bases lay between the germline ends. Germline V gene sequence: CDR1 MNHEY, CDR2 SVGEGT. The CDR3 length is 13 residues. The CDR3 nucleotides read TGTGCCAGCAGTTACGACGGGAACTATGGCTACACCTTC. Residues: CASSYDGNYGYTF.

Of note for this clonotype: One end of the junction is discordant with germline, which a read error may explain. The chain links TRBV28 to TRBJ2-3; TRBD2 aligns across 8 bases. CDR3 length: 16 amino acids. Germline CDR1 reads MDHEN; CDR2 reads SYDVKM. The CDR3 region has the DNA TGTGCCAGCAGTTTAATCGGCGGGGGGAACACATATACGCAGTATTTT. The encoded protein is CASSLIGGGNTYTQYF.

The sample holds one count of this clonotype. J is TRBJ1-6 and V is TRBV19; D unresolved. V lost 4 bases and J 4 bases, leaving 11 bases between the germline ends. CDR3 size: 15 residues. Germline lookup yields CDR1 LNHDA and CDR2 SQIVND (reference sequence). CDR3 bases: TGTGCCAGTAGTACGGGAGAGTTGTATAATTCACCCCTCCACTTT. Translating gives CASSTGELYNSPLHF. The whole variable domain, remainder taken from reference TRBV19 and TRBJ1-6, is DGGITQSPKYLFRKEGQNVTLSCEQNLNHDAMYWYRQDPGQGLRLIYYSQIVNDFQKGDIAEGYSVSREKKESFPLTVTSAQKNPTAFYLCASSTGELYNSPLHFGNGTRLTVT.

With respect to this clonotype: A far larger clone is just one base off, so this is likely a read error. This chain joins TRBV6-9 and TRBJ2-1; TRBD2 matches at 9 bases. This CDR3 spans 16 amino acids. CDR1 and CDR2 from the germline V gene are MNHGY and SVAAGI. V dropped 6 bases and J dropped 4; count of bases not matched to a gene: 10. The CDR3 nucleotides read TGTGCCAGCAGGCTCGGGACTAGCTGGTATTACAATGAGCAGTTCTTC. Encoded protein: CASRLGTSWYYNEQFF.

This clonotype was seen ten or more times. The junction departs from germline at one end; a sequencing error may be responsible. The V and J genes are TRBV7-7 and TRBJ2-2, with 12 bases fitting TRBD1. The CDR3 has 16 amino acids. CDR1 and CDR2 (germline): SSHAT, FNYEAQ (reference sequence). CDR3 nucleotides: TGTGCTAGCAGCTTAGGGACAGGGGGCGCGGCCGGGGAGCTGTTTTTT. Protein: CASSLGTGGAAGELFF.

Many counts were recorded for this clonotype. CDR3 in amino acids: CASSLRERSGELFF. The CDR3 DNA follows: TGTGCCAGCAGCCTCAGGGAAAGGTCCGGGGAGCTGTTTTTT. The chain uses TRBV3-1 and TRBJ2-2; tentatively, D is TRBD1 (5 bases). Looked up from germline, CDR1 is LGHDT and CDR2 is YNNKEL (reference sequence). The CDR3 runs to 14 residues. V was trimmed by 4 bases and J by 6 bases, leaving 12 bases between them.

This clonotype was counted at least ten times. CDR3 nucleotide sequence: TGCAGTGGACGAGGACTAGCGGGTATTAGCACAGATACGCAGTATTTT. Residues: CSGRGLAGISTDTQYF. V usage is TRBV20-1 and J usage is TRBJ2-3; 11 bases fit TRBD2. The CDR3 is made up of 16 amino acids. CDR1 and CDR2 (germline): DFQATT, SNEGSKA (reference sequence). Trimming took 7 bases from V and 0 from J; bases not matched to a gene: 9.

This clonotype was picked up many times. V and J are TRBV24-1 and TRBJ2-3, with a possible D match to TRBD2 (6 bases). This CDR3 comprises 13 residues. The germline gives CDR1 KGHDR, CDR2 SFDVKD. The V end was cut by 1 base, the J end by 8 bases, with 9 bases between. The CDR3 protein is CATSDLTEGTQYF. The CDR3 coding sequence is TGTGCCACCAGTGATTTAACGGAGGGTACGCAGTATTTT.

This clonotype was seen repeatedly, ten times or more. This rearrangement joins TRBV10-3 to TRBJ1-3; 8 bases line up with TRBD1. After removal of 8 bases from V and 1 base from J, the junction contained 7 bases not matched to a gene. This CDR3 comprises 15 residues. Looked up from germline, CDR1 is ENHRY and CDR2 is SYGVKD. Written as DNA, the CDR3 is TGTGCCATCTCCGGGACAGGTGGATCTGGAAACACCATATATTTT. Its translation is CAISGTGGSGNTIYF.

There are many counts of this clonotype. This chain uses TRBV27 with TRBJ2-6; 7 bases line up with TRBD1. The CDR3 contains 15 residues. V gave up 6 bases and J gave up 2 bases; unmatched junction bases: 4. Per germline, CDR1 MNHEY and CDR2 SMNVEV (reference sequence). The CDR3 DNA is TGTGCCAGCAGGCTGACAGGGACTGGGGCCAACGTCCTGACTTTC. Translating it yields CASRLTGTGANVLTF.

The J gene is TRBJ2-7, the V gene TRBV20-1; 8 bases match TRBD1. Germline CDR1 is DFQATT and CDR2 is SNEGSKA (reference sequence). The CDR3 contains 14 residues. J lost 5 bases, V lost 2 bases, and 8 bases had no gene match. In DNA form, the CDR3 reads TGCAGTGCTAGAAAGGACAGGGCCAAACACGAGCAGTACTTC. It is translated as CSARKDRAKHEQYF.

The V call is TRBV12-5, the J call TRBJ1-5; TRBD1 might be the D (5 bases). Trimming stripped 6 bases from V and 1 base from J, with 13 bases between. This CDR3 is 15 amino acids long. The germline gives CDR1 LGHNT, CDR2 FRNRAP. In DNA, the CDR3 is TGTGCTAGTGGCGGAGGGGAGTCGAGCAATCAGCCCCAGCATTTT. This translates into CASGGGESSNQPQHF.

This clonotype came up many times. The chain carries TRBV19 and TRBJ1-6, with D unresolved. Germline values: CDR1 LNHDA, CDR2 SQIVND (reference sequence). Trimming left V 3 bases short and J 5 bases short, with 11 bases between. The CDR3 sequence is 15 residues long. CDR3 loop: CASSIAAVNNSPLHF. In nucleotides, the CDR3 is TGTGCCAGTAGTATCGCGGCAGTAAATAATTCACCCCTCCACTTT.

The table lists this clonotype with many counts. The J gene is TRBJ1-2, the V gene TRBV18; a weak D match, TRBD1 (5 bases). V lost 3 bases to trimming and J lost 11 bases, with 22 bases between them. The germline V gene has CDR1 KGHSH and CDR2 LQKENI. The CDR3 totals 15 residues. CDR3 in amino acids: CASSPDAGTKSSYTF. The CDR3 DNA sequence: TGTGCCAGCTCACCTGACGCGGGGACCAAGTCGTCTTACACCTTC.

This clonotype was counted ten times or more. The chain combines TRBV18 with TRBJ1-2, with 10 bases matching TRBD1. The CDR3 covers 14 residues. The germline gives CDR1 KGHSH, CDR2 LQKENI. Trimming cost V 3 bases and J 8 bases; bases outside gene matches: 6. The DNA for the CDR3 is TGTGCCAGCTCACCCGACAGGGGGCGTCGGGGCTACACCTTC. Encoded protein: CASSPDRGRRGYTF.

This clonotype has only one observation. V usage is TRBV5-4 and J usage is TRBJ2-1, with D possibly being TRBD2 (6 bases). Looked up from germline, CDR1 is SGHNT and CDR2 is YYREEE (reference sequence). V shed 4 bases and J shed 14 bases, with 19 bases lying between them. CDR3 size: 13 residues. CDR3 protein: CASSGRDLVSEFF. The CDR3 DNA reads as TGTGCCAGCAGCGGCAGGGACTTAGTTTCTGAGTTCTTC.